The rows below give T cell receptor beta chains drawn from one sample of a study of T-cell reconstitution after alpha-beta-depleted transplantation in children. TCRdb called the PCR reads again in MiXCR, with one record for every CDR3 protein. The repertoire holds 440,000 or so distinct CDR3 sequences, with approximately 41% as singletons. Sample: PBMCs, taken before TCRalphabeta/CD19-depleted stem cell transplant. The source of these receptors is a girl aged 2-10 years with aplastic anemia, due to receive a stem cell transplant. Both conserved end residues are part of each CDR3. A D gene is named only where the DNA matches it firmly. Rows may omit the clone size; those that give it use once, few, many or a size class.

J | V | D | size | DNA | CDR3
TRBJ2-1 | TRBV7-9 | TRBD2 | - | TGTGCCAGCAGCTCCTGGAGCGGGGAAGAGTTCTTC | CASSSWSGEEFF
TRBJ1-5 | TRBV19 | TRBD1 | many | TGTGCCAGTACCTGGACAGGGAGGAACCAGCCCCAGCATTTT | CASTWTGRNQPQHF
TRBJ2-7 | TRBV4-1 | TRBD1 | few | TGCGCCAGCAGCCAAGTCGGACAGGCATCCTACGAGCAGTACTTC | CASSQVGQASYEQYF
TRBJ2-1 | TRBV20-1 | TRBD2 | - | TGCAGTGCTAGTGGACTAGCGGGAGGGCCCGGCAATGAGCAGTTCTTC | CSASGLAGGPGNEQFF
TRBJ2-4 | TRBV6-5 | - | few | TGTGCCAGCAGCGGCGACGGAAACATTCAGTACTTC | CASSGDGNIQYF
TRBJ1-1 | TRBV7-2 | - | - | TGTGCCAGCAGGGGACCTGAAGCTTTCTTT | CASRGPEAFF
TRBJ1-4 | TRBV15 | TRBD1 | - | TGTGCCACCGCTCACAGGGGTCAGGCTGAAAAACTGTTTTTT | CATAHRGQAEKLFF
TRBJ2-7 | TRBV5-1 | - | many | TGCGCCAGCAGCTTACAGAGCTCCTACGAGCAGTACTTC | CASSLQSSYEQYF
TRBJ2-5 | TRBV20-1 | TRBD1 | - | TGCAGTGCTAGATCCGGGACAGGTCTCCAAGAGACCCAGTACTTC | CSARSGTGLQETQYF
TRBJ1-5 | TRBV4-1 | - | few | TGCGCCAGCAGATCCGGGACGGGTAGCAATCAGCCCCAGCATTTT | CASRSGTGSNQPQHF
TRBJ2-1 | TRBV11-2 | - | - | TGTGCCAGCAGCGACACCCTCAATGAGCAGTTCTTC | CASSDTLNEQFF
TRBJ2-1 | TRBV7-3 | TRBD2 | - | TGTGCCAGCAGCCCGGGACTAGCGGGGGGGCCGGGGAATGAGCAGTTCTTC | CASSPGLAGGPGNEQFF
TRBJ1-2 | TRBV4-1 | - | - | TGCGCCAGCAGCGGTTTACCCTATGGCGACACCTTC | CASSGLPYGDTF
TRBJ1-5 | TRBV6-2/TRBV6-3 | - | - | TGTGCCAGCAGCGCACAAAGCAATCAGCCCCAGCATTTT | CASSAQSNQPQHF
TRBJ2-3 | TRBV4-3 | - | many | TGCGCCAGCAGCCAAGAGGCTGGTGGTGGTACGCAGTATTTT | CASSQEAGGGTQYF
TRBJ2-3 | TRBV4-1 | TRBD2 | - | TGCGCCAGCAGCCAAACCGCGGGACTACTGACATCCGATACGCAGTATTTT | CASSQTAGLLTSDTQYF
TRBJ2-6 | TRBV18 | - | few | TGTGCCAGCTCATTACAGGGTGCCGGGTCTGGGGCCAACGTCCTGACTTTC | CASSLQGAGSGANVLTF
TRBJ1-5 | TRBV7-9 | - | - | TGTGCCAGCAGCTTTTCGGGGGAAGGCAATCAGCCCCAGCATTTT | CASSFSGEGNQPQHF
TRBJ2-5 | TRBV29-1 | TRBD2 | - | TGCAGCGGAGGACTAGCGGGAGAAGTAGAGACCCAGTACTTC | CSGGLAGEVETQYF
TRBJ1-3 | TRBV4-1 | - | - | TGCGCCAGCAGCCACAACAAAGGTGGCGGAGGAAACACCATATATTTT | CASSHNKGGGGNTIYF
TRBJ2-3 | TRBV20-1 | - | - | TGCAGTGCTACCCCTGGCCCACGCAGCACAGATACGCAGTATTTT | CSATPGPRSTDTQYF
TRBJ2-5 | TRBV9 | - | many | TGTGCCAGCAGCGTAGCTGGATTATCCCAAGAGACCCAGTACTTC | CASSVAGLSQETQYF
TRBJ1-4 | TRBV29-1 | TRBD1 | - | TGCAGCGTTGGGGACAGGGGGGTGGACGGAGAAAAACTGTTTTTT | CSVGDRGVDGEKLFF
TRBJ1-5 | TRBV20-1 | - | - | TGCAGTGCTAGAGAACAGAGCAATCAGCCCCAGCATTTT | CSAREQSNQPQHF
TRBJ2-7 | TRBV6-5 | - | - | TGTGCCAGCAGTTACTCAGAACCTCTGGGGCCCTACGAGCAGTACTTC | CASSYSEPLGPYEQYF
TRBJ1-3 | TRBV10-3 | - | - | TGTGCCATCGGGGTGGGGGTGTCTGGAAACACCATATATTTT | CAIGVGVSGNTIYF
TRBJ2-5 | TRBV20-1 | - | - | TGCAGTGCGCCGGGGGGCCGGGGAGAGACCCAGTACTTC | CSAPGGRGETQYF
TRBJ2-2 | TRBV10-2 | - | - | TGCGCCAGCAGCATGATGAGTCCCGGGGAGCTGTTTTTT | CASSMMSPGELFF
TRBJ2-7 | TRBV20-1 | - | few | TGCAGTGCTAGGTCTAGGCCTCCCCAAACCTACGAGCAGTACTTC | CSARSRPPQTYEQYF
TRBJ1-2 | TRBV5-1 | - | - | TGCGCCAGCAGCTTGGGTCAGGCAGCCTTCTCTAACTATGGCTACACCTTC | CASSLGQAAFSNYGYTF
TRBJ1-1 | TRBV29-1 | - | - | TGCAGCGCGCATCAGGATTTCGGCACTGAAGCTTTCTTT | CSAHQDFGTEAFF
TRBJ2-7 | TRBV20-1 | TRBD2 | - | TGCAGTGCTAGCCGTAGCGGGGGGAAGGACGAGCAGTACTTC | CSASRSGGKDEQYF
TRBJ1-2 | TRBV27 | - | many | TGTGCCAGCAGTCCCAATTTAAGTCGGGTGACGGGCTACACCTTC | CASSPNLSRVTGYTF
TRBJ2-7 | TRBV7-9 | - | - | TGTGCCAGCAGCTTAGCGCGGGAGCAGTACTTC | CASSLAREQYF
TRBJ2-5 | TRBV7-2 | TRBD2 | - | TGTGCCAGCAGCTACAGCGGGGGAAGTTTAGGGACCCAGTACTTC | CASSYSGGSLGTQYF
TRBJ2-1 | TRBV5-5 | - | few | TGTGCCAGCAGCTGGGACTTCCACCTCGTAAGGGGTGAGCAGTTCTTC | CASSWDFHLVRGEQFF
TRBJ2-7 | TRBV29-1 | - | many | TGCAGCGTTAAGAGGTCCCCCTACGAGCAGTACTTC | CSVKRSPYEQYF
TRBJ1-5 | TRBV20-1 | - | - | TGCAGTGCTAGAGATGGAACTATCCCCGCAGGGAGTAAGAATCAGCCCCAGCATTTT | CSARDGTIPAGSKNQPQHF
TRBJ2-1 | TRBV27 | - | few | TGTGCCAGCAGACCAATTGACGGTAAACACAATGAGCAGTTCTTC | CASRPIDGKHNEQFF
TRBJ2-5 | TRBV9 | - | few | TGTGCCAGCAGCCCTTGGGACCAGCGGGAGACCCAGTACTTC | CASSPWDQRETQYF
TRBJ2-3 | TRBV7-9 | - | - | TGTGCCAGCAGCTTCTGGGGCCAAGGGACAGATACGCAGTATTTT | CASSFWGQGTDTQYF
TRBJ2-5 | TRBV11-2 | TRBD2 | - | TGTGCCAGCAGCTATACTAGCGGGAACCAAGAGACCCAGTACTTC | CASSYTSGNQETQYF
TRBJ1-1 | TRBV20-1 | TRBD1 | many | TGCAGTGCCAACCGCCCGGGACAGGGGAACTTGAACACTGAAGCTTTCTTT | CSANRPGQGNLNTEAFF